This T cell receptor (beta chain) was documented in a study of shared clonotypes between healthy human individuals. Study-wide background: Per donor, three plates held CD4 naive cells, three held CD4 memory, two held CD8 naive and one held CD8 memory. Study findings and constraints: Generation probabilities were higher for clonotypes shared across all four sorted-subset donors than for unshared ones.

Splitting the CD4+ cells yielded a CD45RA+ naive subset and a CD45RA-negative memory subset. When replicate PCRs were run on sorted subsets, they used approximately 210 ng DNA, approximately 27,000 T cell genomes. The repertoire was sequenced with immunoSEQ multiplex PCR; TCRdb's copy has only in-frame clones and lacks some. Seen here are a few million clones, 93% observed once, and the top ten hold around 0.4%. Note on this clone: Its antigen is not identified.

There are 11 residues in the CDR3. CDR1 and CDR2 from the germline V gene are MDHEN and SYDVKM. Trimming took 5 bases from V and 7 from J, leaving 8 bases between them. The sequencing input was naive CD4+ T cells from PBMCs. Subset given: CD45RA+ positively selected. The gene calls are TRBV28 and TRBJ1-1; D gene unclear. The source of this sequence is a young man in good health. Some clones in this sample may be carry-over from other donors' samples. The CDR3 sequence is CASSSHVEAFF. CDR3 nucleotides: TGTGCCAGCAGTAGTCACGTTGAAGCTTTCTTT.